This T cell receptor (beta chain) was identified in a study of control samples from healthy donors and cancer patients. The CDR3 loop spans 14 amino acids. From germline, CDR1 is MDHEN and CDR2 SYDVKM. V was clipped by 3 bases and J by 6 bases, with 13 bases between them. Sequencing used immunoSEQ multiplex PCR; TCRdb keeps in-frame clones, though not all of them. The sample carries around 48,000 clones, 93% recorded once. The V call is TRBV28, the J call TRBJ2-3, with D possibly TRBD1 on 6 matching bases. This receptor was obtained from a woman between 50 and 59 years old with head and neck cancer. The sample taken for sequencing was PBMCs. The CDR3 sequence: CASSFAARGDTQYF. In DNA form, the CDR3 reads TGTGCCAGCAGTTTCGCGGCGAGGGGGGATACGCAGTATTTT.